This paragraph reports one T cell receptor (beta chain). The antigen remains undetermined. The data derive from a study of graft-versus-host responses after intestinal transplantation. Study at large: Isolated intestinal, liver-intestinal, or multivisceral transplants were what recipients had. The study's findings and limits: Patients with graft-donor T cell macrochimerism had high graft-versus-host to host-versus-graft clonal ratios in allografts. Recipient-marrow GvH clones were detected, some having first appeared in ileum or blood.

Sequencing used immunoSEQ multiplex PCR; TCRdb keeps in-frame clones, though not all of them. The repertoire holds about 88,000 clones, roughly nine tenths seen once, with around 0.11% in the top ten. This CDR3 is 14 amino acids long. Germline loops: CDR1 MGHRA, CDR2 YSYEKL. V was clipped by 4 bases and J by 6 bases, with 14 bases between them. The sequence was collected from a human donor who received an intestinal transplant. Sequencing was performed on unstimulated CD4+ T cells sorted from spleen or lymph node cells, taken before intestinal transplant. The V and J genes are TRBV4-1 and TRBJ2-3; D perhaps matches TRBD1 (5 bases). The CDR3 reads CASSRAGARDTQYF. In nucleotides, the CDR3 is TGCGCCAGCAGCCGGGCTGGGGCGAGGGATACGCAGTATTTT.